This is a list of T cell receptor beta chains from one sample in a study of glioma-infiltrating T cells. MiXCR, applied by TCRdb to the multiplex PCR reads, yields one record per CDR3 protein. The sample has approximately 120,000 distinct CDR3 sequences, 23% seen once. The sample comprised glioma tissue, nonneoplastic brain tissue, or PBMCs (not recorded which). Receptors originate from a human donor with low-grade glioma or glioblastoma, undergoing nonglioma brain surgery, or in good health (not recorded which). Each CDR3 is given with its conserved first and last residue. A D gene is named only where the DNA matches it firmly. Size values are once, few and many counts, or a class for expanded clones, and some rows have none.

size	D	V	J	DNA	CDR3
many	TRBD2	TRBV20-1	TRBJ2-5	TGCAGTGCCACCCCTCTGGCGGGGGTCGAAGAGACCCAGTACTTC	CSATPLAGVEETQYF
-	TRBD2	TRBV5-1	TRBJ2-7	TGCGCCAGCAGCTTGGTTTTAGCGGGAGGCGAGCAGTACTTC	CASSLVLAGGEQYF
many	-	TRBV28	TRBJ2-3	TGTGCCAGCAGTTTAGTGACAGAACGGCCGTATTTT	CASSLVTERPYF
-	TRBD1	TRBV10-3	TRBJ2-7	TGTGCCATCAAGACCGGGACAGGCTCCTACGAGCAGTACTTC	CAIKTGTGSYEQYF
few	TRBD1	TRBV4-3	TRBJ2-5	TGCGCCAGCAGCCAGGGACCAGGGGGCTCGTTGGAGACCCAGTACTTC	CASSQGPGGSLETQYF
many	-	TRBV24-1	TRBJ2-3	TGTGCCACCAGTGACGGATCCGGAGATACGCAGTATTTT	CATSDGSGDTQYF
-	-	TRBV11-2	TRBJ2-5	TGTGCCAGCAGCTTAAACAGGGAGACCAAGTACTTC	CASSLNRETKYF
-	-	TRBV5-1	TRBJ2-7	TGCGCCAGCAGCTTGAACGTCGCGACACTCGAGCAGTACTTC	CASSLNVATLEQYF
many	TRBD2	TRBV10-3	TRBJ2-7	TGTGCCATCAGTGAGAAAGCGGGAGGGACCTACGAGCAGTACTTC	CAISEKAGGTYEQYF
-	TRBD2	TRBV10-3	TRBJ2-1	TGTGCCATCAGTGGCGCGGGAGGGTCCAATGAGCAGTTCTTC	CAISGAGGSNEQFF
few	-	TRBV5-6	TRBJ1-4	TGTGCCAGCAGCTTGGAGGCGGCCGGGGGTGAAAAACTGTTTTTT	CASSLEAAGGEKLFF
-	-	TRBV14	TRBJ2-3	TGTGCCAGCAGCGCCACGGGACGCACAGATACGCAGTATTTT	CASSATGRTDTQYF
-	-	TRBV20-1	TRBJ1-2	TGCAGTGCTAACCGGGGAAGGGATTATGGCTACACCTTC	CSANRGRDYGYTF
many	TRBD2	TRBV20-1	TRBJ2-7	TGCATCGCGACGGGAGGGAATTACGAGCAGTACTTC	CIATGGNYEQYF
many	-	TRBV19	TRBJ2-1	TGTGCCAGTAGCGGGAGCGCCTACAATGAGCAGTTCTTC	CASSGSAYNEQFF
few	TRBD1	TRBV12-5	TRBJ1-3	TGTGCTAGTGGAGGACAGGGGGCTTCTGGAAACACCATATATTTT	CASGGQGASGNTIYF
many	TRBD2	TRBV29-1	TRBJ2-5	TGCAGCGTTGAAGCTAGCGGGAATACGGAGACCCAGTACTTC	CSVEASGNTETQYF
many	TRBD2	TRBV28	TRBJ2-1	TGTGCCAGCAGACTACTAGCGGGAGTTTGGAATGAGCAGTTCTTC	CASRLLAGVWNEQFF
-	-	TRBV11-2	TRBJ2-3	TGTGCCAGCAGCTCCGGGACAAACACAGATACGCAGTATTTT	CASSSGTNTDTQYF
many	TRBD2	TRBV7-2	TRBJ2-3	TGTGCCAGCAGCTTAATAGCGGGAGGTTCTCCAGATACGCAGTATTTT	CASSLIAGGSPDTQYF
-	-	TRBV29-1	TRBJ2-1	TGCAGCGTTCCTCCCGGGACTGGAGAGCAGTTCTTC	CSVPPGTGEQFF
many	-	TRBV20-1	TRBJ2-5	TGCAGTGCTAGAGGCCAGAGGGGCGAGACCCAGTACTTC	CSARGQRGETQYF
few	-	TRBV4-1	TRBJ2-5	TGCGCCAGCAGCCAAGCACGGGGGGAGACCCAGTACTTC	CASSQARGETQYF
-	-	TRBV7-8	TRBJ1-4	TGTGCCAGCATCCAGGGGTTGGGGAAACTGTTTTTT	CASIQGLGKLFF
many	-	TRBV7-2	TRBJ2-2	TGTGCCAGCAGCCTCGGACTTACGAACACCGGGGAGCTGTTTTTT	CASSLGLTNTGELFF
many	-	TRBV6-2/TRBV6-3	TRBJ2-3	TGTGCCAGCAGTTACTCGGTCCCGCCGCAGTATTTT	CASSYSVPPQYF
many	-	TRBV12-3/TRBV12-4	TRBJ1-2	TGTGCCAGCAGCGATCGTCGCCGGTTCTATGGCTACACCTTC	CASSDRRRFYGYTF
many	-	TRBV2	TRBJ2-5	TGTGCCAGCAGTGTGGTCCAAGAGACCCAGTACTTC	CASSVVQETQYF
many	TRBD1	TRBV20-1	TRBJ1-1	TGCAGTGCTCCGAGACAGGGGGCAAGGGGGAGGAGCACTGAAGCTTTCTTT	CSAPRQGARGRSTEAFF
many	-	TRBV27	TRBJ2-7	TGTGCCAGCAGTTTATACGGGGTAGGGGCGGATGAGCAGTACTTC	CASSLYGVGADEQYF